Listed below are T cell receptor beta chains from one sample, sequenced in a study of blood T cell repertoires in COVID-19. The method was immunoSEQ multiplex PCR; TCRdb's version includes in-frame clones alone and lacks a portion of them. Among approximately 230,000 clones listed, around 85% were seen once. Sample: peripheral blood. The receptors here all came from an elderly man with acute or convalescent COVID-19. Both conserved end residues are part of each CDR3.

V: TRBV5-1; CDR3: CASSLMGLSSGNTIYF
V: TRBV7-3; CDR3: CASSLRGGTGANVLTF
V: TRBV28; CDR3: CASSFSVPNTEAFF
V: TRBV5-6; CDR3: CASSFDRGRETQYF
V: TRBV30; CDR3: CAWRGQGISNTEAFF
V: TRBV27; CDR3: CASRSSWDRASGEQYF
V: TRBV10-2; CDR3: CASSEEDTINYGYTF
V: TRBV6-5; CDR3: CALQGAGVTGELFF
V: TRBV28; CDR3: CASSLDYNYGYTF
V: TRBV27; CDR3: CASNKRGLGTDTQYF
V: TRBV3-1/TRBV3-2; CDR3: CASSRGTGGIFGTEAFF
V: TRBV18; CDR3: CASSPLNVPGGELFF
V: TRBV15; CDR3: CATSREGGGGNYGYTF
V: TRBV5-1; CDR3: CASSLTGGYEQYF
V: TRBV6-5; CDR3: CASSPHKDREDGYTF
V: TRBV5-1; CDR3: CASSPLGGTGRYEQYF
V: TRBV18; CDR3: CASSPLRVGETEAFF
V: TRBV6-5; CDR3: CASSLGGRTGELFF
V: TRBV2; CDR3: CASSLGNTGELFF
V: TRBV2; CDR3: CASLRQGGNQPQHF
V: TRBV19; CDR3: CASRRDGQETQYF
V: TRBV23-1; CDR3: CASSQSEGSGSPLHF
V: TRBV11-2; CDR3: CASSLGVGQGNSPLHF
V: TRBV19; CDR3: CASSKGQAEAFF
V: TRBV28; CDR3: CASSFLGTEYEQYF
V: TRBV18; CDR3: CASSPTERNTEAFF
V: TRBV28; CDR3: CASSGGSVAKNIQYF
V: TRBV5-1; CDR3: CASSLDRGGNSPLHF
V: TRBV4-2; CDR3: CASSIRDLAKGDTQYF
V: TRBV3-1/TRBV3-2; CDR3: CASSPQFQGASTGELFF
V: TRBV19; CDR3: CASTPLAGTGIGNTIYF
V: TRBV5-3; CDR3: CARSSPGGLAMSEQFF
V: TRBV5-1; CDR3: CASGWTSGSQETQYF
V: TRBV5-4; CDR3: CASSFFTRGNEQFF
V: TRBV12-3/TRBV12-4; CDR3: CASSLARGPGYTF
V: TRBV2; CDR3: CASRGWAHEQYF
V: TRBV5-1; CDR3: CASSPNWGTGGVNTEAFF
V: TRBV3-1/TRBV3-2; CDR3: CASSQGRHYEQYF
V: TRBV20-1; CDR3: CSARVGSLSYF
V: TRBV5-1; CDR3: CASSLRSINTGELFF